The rows below give T cell receptor beta chains drawn from one sample of a study of T cell responses to AZD1222 COVID-19 vaccine. Assay: immunoSEQ multiplex PCR; the TCRdb copy retains only in-frame clones and omits some. Among 150,000 or so clones listed, 85% to 95% were seen once. The source was peripheral blood, collected on day 0 of AZD1222 vaccination. Source of these receptors: an adult in good health. CDR3s include the opening cysteine and the closing phenylalanine or tryptophan. Fields, in order: D gene, clone size, J gene, V gene, CDR3 DNA, CDR3 protein. The D gene is left open where the match is weak. Expanded clones get a size class; other rows say once, few or many, or leave the size out.

>NA|NA|TRBJ1-1|TRBV28
TGTGCCAGCAGTTTAGGAATACAGCGAAACACTGAAGCTTTCTTT
CASSLGIQRNTEAFF
>TRBD1|NA|TRBJ1-6|TRBV18
TGTGCCAGCTCACCAAGTGGGGCAGGGGGTTTGGGACCCCTCCACTTT
CASSPSGAGGLGPLHF
>NA|once|TRBJ1-1|TRBV27
TGTGCCAGCAGTTTTGGAGGGGCGCAAGGTGACACTGAAGCTTTCTTT
CASSFGGAQGDTEAFF
>NA|NA|TRBJ1-2|TRBV7-8
TGTGCCAGCAGCTTAGGGGCCCGTGACCACACCTTC
CASSLGARDHTF
>TRBD2|NA|TRBJ2-3|TRBV5-1
TGCGCCAGCAGCTTGAGGGGAGGGCAGACAGATACGCAGTATTTT
CASSLRGGQTDTQYF
>TRBD1|NA|TRBJ2-7|TRBV7-8
TGTGCCAGCAGCTCCGGGACAGGGGGCCACGAGCAGTACTTC
CASSSGTGGHEQYF
>NA|NA|TRBJ2-1|TRBV2
TGTGCCAGCAGTGGCTCAGGGTCTTACAATGAGCAGTTCTTC
CASSGSGSYNEQFF
>NA|NA|TRBJ2-1|TRBV6-2/TRBV6-3
TGTGCCAGCAGTTACGCGGGCTATGAGCAGTTCTTC
CASSYAGYEQFF
>NA|NA|TRBJ2-1|TRBV15
TGTGCCACCAGCAGAGAGGATAGCCAGGCTCCGTACAATGAGCAGTTCTTC
CATSREDSQAPYNEQFF
>NA|once|TRBJ1-6|TRBV5-1
TGCGCCAGCAGCTCTACAGGGTCAGGTTCACCCCTCCACTTT
CASSSTGSGSPLHF
>NA|once|TRBJ1-1|TRBV11-2
TGTGCCAGCAGGGGAGAGGGGGTGAGCACTGAAGCTTTCTTT
CASRGEGVSTEAFF
>NA|NA|TRBJ2-3|TRBV7-9
TGTGCCAGCAGCCCAAGAGGCCCAGATACGCAGTATTTT
CASSPRGPDTQYF
>TRBD2|NA|TRBJ2-2|TRBV3-1/TRBV3-2
TGTGCCAGCAGCCCGGGACTAGCCGACTACACCGGGGAGCTGTTTTTT
CASSPGLADYTGELFF
>NA|NA|TRBJ2-3|TRBV5-4
TGTGCCAGCAGCTTGGACAGAATCACAGATACGCAGTATTTT
CASSLDRITDTQYF
>TRBD2|few|TRBJ2-1|TRBV4-2
TGTGCCAGCAGCCAAGTATTAGCGGGGGAAGGGAATGAGCAGTTCTTC
CASSQVLAGEGNEQFF
>NA|NA|TRBJ2-3|TRBV6-5
TGTGCCAGCAGGGACCTACAATTTGTGGATACGCAGTATTTT
CASRDLQFVDTQYF